This entry describes one T cell receptor beta chain. Under the authors' procedure: Scientists estimated how many nucleated cells there were by amplifying reference gene primers. Using immunoSEQ multiplex PCR, the repertoire was profiled, and TCRdb retains in-frame clones only, with some absent. The V and J calls and clone size are taken from that table; D and trimming were inferred from the DNA. The sample records around 40,000 clones, 87% being singletons. The sample originates from a study of blood T cell repertoires in COVID-19. Overall study context: Collection of acute and convalescent COVID-19 samples took place in the United States, Italy and Spain.

The trim removed 5 bases at V and 3 bases at J, leaving 12 bases unmatched. There are 17 residues in the CDR3. Per germline, CDR1 MNHNY and CDR2 SVGAGI (reference sequence). The sample comprised peripheral blood. The TCR sequence derives from a man aged 40-49 years with COVID-19, enrolled during active disease. V and J are TRBV6-6 and TRBJ2-1; 8 bases agree with TRBD1. The DNA of the CDR3 is TGTGCCAGCAGTCTAAACGGACAGGGCCCAAACTACAATGAGCAGTTCTTC. This codes for CASSLNGQGPNYNEQFF.